This T cell receptor (beta chain) was captured by sequencing in a study of cytomegalovirus exposure and HLA in healthy donors. Broader study findings: According to a later analysis, donors in an Asian-associated ancestry cluster reportedly had fewer N-insertions than the 666-donor mean.

For this clone: Its matching antigen is unknown.

PCR primers comprised 60 Vbeta and 13 Jbeta primers. Only in-frame clones appear in the TCRdb table, and some are missing; sequencing was by immunoSEQ multiplex PCR. The data include about 79,000 clones; the top ten clones carry about 4.6%. CDR3 length: 13 amino acids. Germline V gene lookup returns CDR1 SGHKS and CDR2 YYEKEE (reference sequence). The ends were cut back, 2 bases at V and 1 base at J, with 7 bases in the middle. The TCR comes from a man aged 25 to 45 in good health and CMV-seronegative. Sample: PBMCs. The rearrangement joins TRBV5-5 to TRBJ2-7; D gene ambiguous. The CDR3, as DNA: TGTGCCAGCAGCTTCGTGACTTCCTACGAGCAGTACTTC. As protein: CASSFVTSYEQYF.